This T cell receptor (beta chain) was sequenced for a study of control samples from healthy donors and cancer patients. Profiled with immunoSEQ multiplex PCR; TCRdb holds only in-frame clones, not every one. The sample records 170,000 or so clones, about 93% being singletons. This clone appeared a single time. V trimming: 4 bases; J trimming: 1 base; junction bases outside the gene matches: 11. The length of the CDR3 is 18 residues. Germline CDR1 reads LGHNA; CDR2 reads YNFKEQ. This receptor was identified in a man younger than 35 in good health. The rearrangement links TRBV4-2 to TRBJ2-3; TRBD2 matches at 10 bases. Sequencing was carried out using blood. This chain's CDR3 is CASSLRSSGGAGTDTQYF. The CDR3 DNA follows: TGTGCCAGCAGCCTGCGATCAAGCGGGGGGGCCGGCACAGATACGCAGTATTTT.